The T cell receptor (beta chain) described here comes from a study of blood T cell repertoires in COVID-19. About the research overall: The cDNA or gDNA used as material had been derived from T cells, B-cell-depleted T cells, or PBMCs.

In its sample, this clone was seen a few times. The V end was cut by 0 bases, the J end by 2 bases, with 19 bases between. The CDR3 is made up of 18 amino acids. The germline V gene has CDR1 MGHRA and CDR2 YSYEKL. TCRdb's copy holds only in-frame clones and misses some; the assay was immunoSEQ multiplex PCR. The repertoire holds some 100,000 clones, with over 75% as singletons. The clonotype was recovered from a man in his fifties or sixties with acute or convalescent COVID-19. The chain combines TRBV4-1 with TRBJ1-1; D remains unclear. Specimen: peripheral blood. The CDR3 DNA reads TGCGCCAGCAGCCAAGATGTAAACATAGCTTCCAGCAACACTGAAGCTTTCTTT. As protein: CASSQDVNIASSNTEAFF.